This entry features one T cell receptor beta chain sequence. Antigen unknown. With 300,000 cells each, the CD8+ T cell subsets were individually sorted in triplicate. Naivety in CD8+ T cells corresponded to a CD45RO-CCR7+CD27+CD95- phenotype. Libraries were UMI-labeled 5' RACE TRB cDNA. TCRdb re-called the 5' RACE reads; every CDR3 protein appears as one record, without DNA. The sample holds 75,000 to 100,000 distinct CDR3 sequences. The sample originates from a study of CXCR3-negative and CXCR3-positive naive CD8 T cells. General observations from the study: It was found that naive subsets had comparable surface CD5, and TCR strength was inferred from TRB CDR3 properties.

The source is a human donor in good health. Some clones in this sample may be carry-over from other donors' samples. Sequences were obtained from naive CXCR3- CD8+ T cells from blood. Subset specified: CD45RO-CCR7+CD27+CD95- naive CD8+ T cells lacking CXCR3 (TNR3-).

CDR3 amino acids: CASSSRQEQYF. The chain combines TRBV7-9 with TRBJ2-7; there is no DNA to check the TCRdb D call of TRBD1. Germline CDR1 reads SEHNR; CDR2 reads FQNEAQ (reference sequence). The CDR3 extends over 11 amino acids.